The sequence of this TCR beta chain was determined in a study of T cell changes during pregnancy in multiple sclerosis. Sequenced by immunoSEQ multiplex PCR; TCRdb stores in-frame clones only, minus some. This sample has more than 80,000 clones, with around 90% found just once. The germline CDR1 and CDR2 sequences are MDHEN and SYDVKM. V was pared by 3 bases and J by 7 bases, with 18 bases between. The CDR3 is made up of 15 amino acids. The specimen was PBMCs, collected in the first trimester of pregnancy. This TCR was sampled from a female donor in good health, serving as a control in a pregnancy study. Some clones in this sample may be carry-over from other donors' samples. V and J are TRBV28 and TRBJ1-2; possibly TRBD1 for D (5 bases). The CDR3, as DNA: TGTGCCAGCAGTTTGGCCACTTTGATGGGGGGTGGCTACACCTTC. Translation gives CASSLATLMGGGYTF.